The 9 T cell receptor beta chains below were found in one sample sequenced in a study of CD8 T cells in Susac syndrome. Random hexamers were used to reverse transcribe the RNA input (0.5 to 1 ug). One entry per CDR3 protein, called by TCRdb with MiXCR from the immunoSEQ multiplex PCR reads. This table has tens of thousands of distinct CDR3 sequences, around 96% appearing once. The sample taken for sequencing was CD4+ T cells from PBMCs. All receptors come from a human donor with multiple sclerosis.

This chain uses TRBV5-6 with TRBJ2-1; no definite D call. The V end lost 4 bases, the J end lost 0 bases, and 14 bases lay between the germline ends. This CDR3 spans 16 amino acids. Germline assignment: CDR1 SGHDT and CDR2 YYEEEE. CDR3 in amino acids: CASSPSTRGSYNEQFF. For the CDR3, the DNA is TGTGCCAGCAGCCCATCAACCCGCGGCTCCTACAATGAGCAGTTCTTC.

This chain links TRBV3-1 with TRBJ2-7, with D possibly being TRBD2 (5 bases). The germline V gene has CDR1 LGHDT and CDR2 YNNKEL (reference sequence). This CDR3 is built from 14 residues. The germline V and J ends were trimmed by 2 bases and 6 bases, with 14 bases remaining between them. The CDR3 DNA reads TGTGCCAGCAGCCAACGACGAGAGGCGGGCGAGCAGTACTTC. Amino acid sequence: CASSQRREAGEQYF.

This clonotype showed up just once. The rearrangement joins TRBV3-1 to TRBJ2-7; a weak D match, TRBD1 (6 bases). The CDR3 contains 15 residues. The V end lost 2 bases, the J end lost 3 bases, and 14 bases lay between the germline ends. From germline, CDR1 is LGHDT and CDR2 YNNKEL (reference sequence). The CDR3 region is CASSQLRDIGYEQYF. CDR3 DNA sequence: TGTGCCAGCAGCCAACTCCGGGACATCGGCTACGAGCAGTACTTC.

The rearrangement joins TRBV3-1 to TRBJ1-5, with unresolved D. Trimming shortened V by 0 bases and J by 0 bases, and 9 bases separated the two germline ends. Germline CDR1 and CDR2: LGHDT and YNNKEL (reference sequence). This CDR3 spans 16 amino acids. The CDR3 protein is CASSQDSGNSNQPQHF. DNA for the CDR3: TGTGCCAGCAGCCAAGATAGCGGTAATAGCAATCAGCCCCAGCATTTT.

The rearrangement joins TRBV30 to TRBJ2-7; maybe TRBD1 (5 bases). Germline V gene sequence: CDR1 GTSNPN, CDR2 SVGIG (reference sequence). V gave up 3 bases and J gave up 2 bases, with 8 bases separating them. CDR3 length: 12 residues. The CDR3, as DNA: TGTGCCTGGAGAGGGGCAGCCTACGAGCAGTACTTC. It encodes CAWRGAAYEQYF.

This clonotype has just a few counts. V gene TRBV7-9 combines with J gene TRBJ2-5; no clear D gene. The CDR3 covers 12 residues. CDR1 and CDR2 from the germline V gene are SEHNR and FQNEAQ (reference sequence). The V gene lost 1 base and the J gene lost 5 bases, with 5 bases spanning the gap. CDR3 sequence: CASSLVTETQYF. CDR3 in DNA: TGTGCCAGCAGCTTAGTTACGGAGACCCAGTACTTC.

The DNA for the CDR3 is TGTGCCAGCAGGAACAGGGGGGGCTACGAGCAGTACTTC. Protein sequence: CASRNRGGYEQYF. This chain uses TRBV28 with TRBJ2-7, with a weak D call TRBD1 (8 bases). Between the trimmed V and J ends, which lost 6 bases and 3 bases, there was a span of 12 bases. The CDR3 contains 13 residues. Germline loops: CDR1 MDHEN, CDR2 SYDVKM.

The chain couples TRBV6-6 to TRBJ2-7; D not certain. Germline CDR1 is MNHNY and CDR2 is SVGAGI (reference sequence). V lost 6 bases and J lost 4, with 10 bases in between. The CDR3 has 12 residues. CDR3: CASSLPGYEQYF. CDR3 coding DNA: TGTGCCAGCAGCTTACCCGGATACGAGCAGTACTTC.

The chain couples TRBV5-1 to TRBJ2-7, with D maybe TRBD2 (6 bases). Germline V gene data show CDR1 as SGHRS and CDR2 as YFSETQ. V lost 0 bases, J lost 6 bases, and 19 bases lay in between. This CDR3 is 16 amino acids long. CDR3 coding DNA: TGCGCCAGCAGCTTGGCTTCGGCGGGGTTCACACGCGAGCAGTACTTC. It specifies CASSLASAGFTREQYF.